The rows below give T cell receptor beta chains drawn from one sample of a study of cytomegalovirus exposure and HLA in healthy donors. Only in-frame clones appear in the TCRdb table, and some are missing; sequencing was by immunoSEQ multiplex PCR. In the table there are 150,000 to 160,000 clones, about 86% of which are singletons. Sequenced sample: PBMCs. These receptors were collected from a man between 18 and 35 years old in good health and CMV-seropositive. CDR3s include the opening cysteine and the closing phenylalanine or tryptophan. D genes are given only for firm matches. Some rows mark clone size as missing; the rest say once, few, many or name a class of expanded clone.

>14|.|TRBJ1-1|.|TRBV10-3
CAIRKGLMNTEAFF
TGTGCCATAAGAAAGGGGCTCATGAACACTGAAGCTTTCTTT
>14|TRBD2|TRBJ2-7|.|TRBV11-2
CASSSLAGGFEQYF
TGTGCCAGCAGCTCACTAGCGGGGGGGTTTGAGCAGTACTTC
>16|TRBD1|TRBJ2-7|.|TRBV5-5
CASSLLRTGSPYEQYF
TGTGCCAGCAGCTTGCTAAGGACAGGCTCGCCCTACGAGCAGTACTTC
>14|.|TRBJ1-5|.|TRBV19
CASSARDSNQPQHF
TGTGCCAGTTCTGCCAGGGATAGCAATCAGCCCCAGCATTTT
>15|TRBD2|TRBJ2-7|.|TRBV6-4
CASRNRTSYIYEQYF
TGTGCCAGCAGGAATCGGACTAGCTATATCTACGAGCAGTACTTC
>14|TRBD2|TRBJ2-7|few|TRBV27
CASSSREGTYEQYF
TGTGCCAGCAGTTCACGGGAGGGGACCTACGAGCAGTACTTC
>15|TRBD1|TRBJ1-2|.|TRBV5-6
CASSLIDRVGYGYTF
TGTGCCAGCAGCTTGATAGACAGGGTGGGGTATGGCTACACCTTC
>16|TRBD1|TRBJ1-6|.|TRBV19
CASSTYTGDVGSPLHF
TGTGCCAGTAGTACCTACACAGGGGACGTAGGTTCACCCCTCCACTTT
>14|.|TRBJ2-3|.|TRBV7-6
CASSLGHHGDTQYF
TGTGCCAGCAGCCTCGGACACCATGGAGATACGCAGTATTTT
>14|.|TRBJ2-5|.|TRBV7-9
CASSARGGQETQYF
TGTGCCAGCAGCGCCCGAGGGGGCCAAGAGACCCAGTACTTC
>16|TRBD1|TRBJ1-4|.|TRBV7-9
CASSNATGGGDEKLFF
TGTGCCAGCAGCAACGCTACAGGGGGAGGTGATGAAAAACTGTTTTTT
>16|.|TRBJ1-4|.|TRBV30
CAWSVQLSTSNEKLFF
TGTGCCTGGAGTGTACAACTATCAACCTCTAATGAAAAACTGTTTTTT
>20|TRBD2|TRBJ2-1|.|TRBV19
CASSTSGLAGGAPSYNEQFF
TGTGCCAGTAGTACCTCGGGACTAGCGGGAGGGGCCCCCTCCTACAATGAGCAGTTCTTC
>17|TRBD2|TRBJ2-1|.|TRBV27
CASSLRRERFSYNEQFF
TGTGCCAGCAGTTTACGGCGGGAGAGATTTTCGTACAATGAGCAGTTCTTC
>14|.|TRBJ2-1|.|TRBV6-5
CASSRTNSYNEQFF
TGTGCCAGCAGTAGGACAAACTCCTACAATGAGCAGTTCTTC
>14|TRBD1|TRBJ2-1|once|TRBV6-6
CASNPGQGYNEQFF
TGTGCCAGCAACCCGGGACAGGGTTACAATGAGCAGTTCTTC
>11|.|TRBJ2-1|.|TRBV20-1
CSARAREQQFF
TGCAGTGCTAGAGCGAGGGAACAGCAGTTCTTC
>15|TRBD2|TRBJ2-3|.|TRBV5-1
CASSFKRGETDTQYF
TGCGCCAGCAGCTTCAAGCGGGGTGAGACAGATACGCAGTATTTT
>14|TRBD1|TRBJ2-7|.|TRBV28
CASSLGQGNYEQYF
TGTGCCAGCAGTCTCGGACAGGGGAATTACGAGCAGTACTTC
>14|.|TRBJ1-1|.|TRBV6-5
CASRQQGWNTEAFF
TGTGCCAGCAGACAACAGGGCTGGAACACTGAAGCTTTCTTT
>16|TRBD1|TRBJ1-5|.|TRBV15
CATSGDRTGSNQPQHF
TGTGCCACCAGCGGGGACCGGACAGGAAGCAATCAGCCCCAGCATTTT
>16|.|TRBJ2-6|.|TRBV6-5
CASSYSPGSGANVLTF
TGTGCCAGCAGTTACTCCCCGGGCTCTGGGGCCAACGTCCTGACTTTC
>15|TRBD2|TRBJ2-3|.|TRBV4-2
CASSQLAGGSSSQYF
TGTGCCAGCAGCCAACTAGCGGGAGGTTCCTCCTCGCAGTATTTT
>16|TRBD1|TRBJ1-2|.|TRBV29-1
CSVHHTDRGRDYGYTF
TGCAGCGTCCACCACACGGACAGGGGGCGAGACTATGGCTACACCTTC
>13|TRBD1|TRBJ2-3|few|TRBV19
CASTGGGTDTQYF
TGTGCCAGTACAGGGGGCGGCACAGATACGCAGTATTTT
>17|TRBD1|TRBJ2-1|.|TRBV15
CATSREPGQGVFNEQFF
TGTGCCACCAGCAGAGAACCCGGACAGGGGGTTTTCAATGAGCAGTTCTTC
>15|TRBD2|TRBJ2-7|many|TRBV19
CASSPGTSGSKEQYF
TGTGCCAGTAGTCCGGGGACTAGCGGGAGCAAAGAGCAGTACTTC